This is a list of T cell receptor beta chains from one sample in a study of CD8+ T cells in alopecia areata. Assay used: immunoSEQ multiplex PCR; TCRdb lists only in-frame clones, some missing. The table has roughly 190,000 clones, 50% to 70% seen once. The specimen was CD4+ T cells sorted from blood, collected at week 49, from a patient treated with tofacitinib. The receptors come from a human donor with alopecia areata. Both conserved end residues are part of each CDR3. The D gene is left open where the match is weak. Expanded clones get a size class; other rows say once, few or many, or leave the size out.

D gene,clone size,V gene,J gene,CDR3 protein,CDR3 DNA
TRBD1,-,TRBV5-1,TRBJ2-5,CASSLTGGLETQYF,TGCGCCAGCAGCTTAACAGGGGGTTTAGAGACCCAGTACTTC
TRBD1,once,TRBV29-1,TRBJ1-5,CSVGGGNQPQHF,TGCAGCGTTGGAGGGGGCAACCAGCCCCAGCATTTT
TRBD2,-,TRBV2,TRBJ2-3,CASSLAGTTDTQYF,TGTGCCAGCAGTCTAGCGGGGACCACAGATACGCAGTATTTT
TRBD1,once,TRBV4-2,TRBJ1-4,CASSDDREVTNEKLFF,TGTGCCAGCAGTGACGACAGGGAAGTTACTAATGAAAAACTGTTTTTT
TRBD1,-,TRBV15,TRBJ2-6,CATSRFKLGQGVSGANVLTF,TGTGCCACCAGCAGATTTAAGCTAGGACAGGGGGTCTCTGGGGCCAACGTCCTGACTTTC
-,-,TRBV14,TRBJ1-1,CASSPFVNTEAFF,TGTGCCAGCAGCCCGTTTGTGAACACTGAAGCTTTCTTT
-,-,TRBV27,TRBJ2-3,CASSLARTDTQYF,TGTGCCAGCAGTTTAGCGAGGACAGATACGCAGTATTTT
-,-,TRBV25-1,TRBJ1-2,CASSELGDTF,TGTGCCAGCAGTGAATTGGGGGACACCTTC
-,-,TRBV29-1,TRBJ1-1,CSVEGYPNRLNTEAFF,TGCAGCGTTGAAGGTTACCCGAACCGCCTGAACACTGAAGCTTTCTTT
TRBD1,-,TRBV5-7,TRBJ1-1,CASSYWGTGGACTEAFF,TGTGCCAGCAGTTATTGGGGGACAGGGGGCGCGTGCACTGAAGCTTTCTTT
-,-,TRBV2,TRBJ1-6,CASTPTTQNSPLHF,TGTGCCAGCACACCAACAACCCAAAATTCACCCCTCCACTTT
TRBD1,-,TRBV29-1,TRBJ1-2,CSVVRPMGDRFLYTF,TGCAGCGTTGTAAGGCCAATGGGGGACAGATTTTTGTACACCTTC
TRBD1,few,TRBV7-9,TRBJ2-1,CASSLGLGDSFGNEQFF,TGTGCCAGCAGCTTAGGGTTAGGGGACAGTTTCGGGAATGAGCAGTTCTTC
TRBD1,-,TRBV6-1,TRBJ1-1,CASSDSRQGKGSTEAFF,TGTGCCAGCAGTGATTCCCGACAGGGAAAAGGGAGCACTGAAGCTTTCTTT
TRBD1,few,TRBV7-9,TRBJ1-2,CASSPTGGDRNYGYTF,TGTGCCAGCAGCCCGACAGGGGGCGATCGTAACTATGGCTACACCTTC
TRBD1,-,TRBV5-6,TRBJ2-3,CASSLFRGQGTDTQYF,TGTGCCAGCAGCTTGTTTAGGGGACAGGGAACAGATACGCAGTATTTT
-,-,TRBV7-3,TRBJ2-1,CASSSGTYNEQFF,TGTGCCAGCAGCTCAGGAACCTACAATGAGCAGTTCTTC
TRBD1,-,TRBV5-1,TRBJ1-1,CASSLLGDRNTEAFF,TGCGCCAGCAGCTTGCTAGGGGACAGGAACACTGAAGCTTTCTTT
-,-,TRBV6-5,TRBJ1-4,CASSYGGLGEKLFF,TGTGCCAGCAGTTACGGGGGGCTCGGTGAAAAACTGTTTTTT
-,-,TRBV19,TRBJ1-4,CASSSTATNEKLFF,TGTGCCAGTAGTTCGACCGCAACTAATGAAAAACTGTTTTTT
-,-,TRBV30,TRBJ1-2,CAWSPGDVEGYTF,TGTGCCTGGAGCCCAGGGGATGTCGAGGGCTACACCTTC
-,-,TRBV6-5,TRBJ2-3,CASSRGGFITDTQYF,TGTGCCAGCAGTCGGGGAGGATTCATCACAGATACGCAGTATTTT
-,-,TRBV7-8,TRBJ2-5,CASSPRTAREYF,TGTGCCAGCAGCCCTCGGACAGCCAGGGAGTACTTC
-,few,TRBV5-1,TRBJ1-6,CASSLRTPGSYNSPLHF,TGCGCCAGCAGCTTGCGGACTCCGGGCTCCTATAATTCACCCCTCCACTTT
-,-,TRBV5-6,TRBJ1-1,CASSSDSIAEAFF,TGTGCCAGCAGCTCCGACTCAATAGCTGAAGCTTTCTTT
-,-,TRBV30,TRBJ1-2,CAWSQRQMSYYGYTF,TGTGCCTGGAGTCAACGGCAGATGTCCTACTATGGCTACACCTTC
TRBD1,-,TRBV7-2,TRBJ1-1,CASSVRQGDTEAFF,TGTGCCAGCAGCGTCCGGCAGGGGGACACTGAAGCTTTCTTT
TRBD1,-,TRBV5-1,TRBJ1-6,CASSYLPGQGNSPLHF,TGCGCCAGCAGCTACTTGCCGGGACAGGGGAATTCACCCCTCCACTTT
-,few,TRBV2,TRBJ2-7,CASSEDHEQYF,TGTGCCAGCAGTGAAGACCACGAGCAGTACTTC
TRBD1,-,TRBV28,TRBJ2-3,CASSLFGQGTDTQYF,TGTGCCAGCAGTTTATTCGGACAGGGCACAGATACGCAGTATTTT
-,-,TRBV7-9,TRBJ2-2,CASSLYGTANTGELFF,TGTGCCAGCAGCTTATATGGGACCGCAAACACCGGGGAGCTGTTTTTT
-,-,TRBV25-1,TRBJ1-1,CASGSQGNTEAFF,TGTGCCAGCGGATCACAGGGGAACACTGAAGCTTTCTTT
-,few,TRBV29-1,TRBJ1-4,CSVEDERGGNEKLFF,TGCAGCGTTGAAGATGAGAGAGGGGGTAATGAAAAACTGTTTTTT
TRBD1,few,TRBV28,TRBJ2-1,CASTPGDRENEQFF,TGTGCCAGCACCCCTGGGGACAGGGAGAATGAGCAGTTCTTC
-,-,TRBV11-2,TRBJ1-1,CASSPGGRTEAFF,TGTGCCAGCAGCCCAGGAGGGCGCACTGAAGCTTTCTTT
-,-,TRBV2,TRBJ2-1,CAKTRDTMYNEQFF,TGTGCCAAAACACGGGACACGATGTACAATGAGCAGTTCTTC
-,-,TRBV25-1,TRBJ2-3,CASSDGRGRDTQYF,TGTGCCAGCAGTGATGGGCGGGGTAGAGATACGCAGTATTTT
-,-,TRBV2,TRBJ2-2,CASSALGGAGELFF,TGTGCCAGCAGTGCTTTAGGTGGGGCCGGGGAGCTGTTTTTT
TRBD1,once,TRBV30,TRBJ2-3,CACGTGRLADTQYF,TGTGCCTGCGGGACAGGGAGGCTCGCAGATACGCAGTATTTT
TRBD1,-,TRBV7-3,TRBJ2-7,CASSQSPGQGVNEQYF,TGTGCCAGCAGTCAAAGTCCCGGACAGGGGGTCAACGAGCAGTACTTC
-,-,TRBV7-8,TRBJ2-2,CASSLVQTVELFF,TGTGCCAGCAGCTTAGTCCAAACAGTGGAGCTGTTTTTT
-,few,TRBV5-6,TRBJ1-6,CASSLGRNNSPLHF,TGTGCCAGCAGCTTGGGCAGGAATAATTCACCCCTCCACTTT
TRBD1,-,TRBV29-1,TRBJ1-2,CSVEKTQGEMGYGYTF,TGCAGCGTTGAAAAGACTCAGGGGGAAATGGGCTATGGCTACACCTTC
-,-,TRBV4-3,TRBJ2-5,CASSQEAQGGGTQYF,TGCGCCAGCAGCCAAGAAGCACAGGGTGGGGGGACCCAGTACTTC
TRBD1,once,TRBV10-2,TRBJ2-3,CASSVQGQTDTQYF,TGCGCCAGCAGTGTACAGGGACAGACAGATACGCAGTATTTT
TRBD1,few,TRBV28,TRBJ1-2,CASRLPGQVYGYTF,TGTGCCAGCAGACTCCCGGGACAGGTCTATGGCTACACCTTC
-,once,TRBV2,TRBJ2-1,CASSEGVSHEQFF,TGTGCCAGCAGTGAAGGAGTTAGCCATGAGCAGTTCTTC